The present TCR beta chain was sequenced within a study of blood T cell repertoires in COVID-19. As processed by the authors: Reference gene primer amplification yielded estimated nucleated cell counts. Sequencing was performed with immunoSEQ multiplex PCR; in TCRdb, only in-frame clones are kept and a portion is missing. That table furnishes V, J and clone size, whereas the DNA furnished D and trimming. The repertoire includes 35,000 to 45,000 clones, about 91% of them detected once, and around 7% sits in the top ten. Germline loops: CDR1 LGHNA, CDR2 YSLEER. The CDR3 loop spans 13 amino acids. Trimming took off 2 bases at V and 6 bases at J, with 7 bases between the two ends.

Sample: peripheral blood. This clonotype originated in a human donor in a cohort sampled during active COVID-19. The rearrangement links TRBV4-3 to TRBJ2-2; D is uncertain. The CDR3 protein is CASSQNSAGELFF. The CDR3 region has the DNA TGCGCCAGCAGCCAAAATTCCGCCGGGGAGCTGTTTTTT.